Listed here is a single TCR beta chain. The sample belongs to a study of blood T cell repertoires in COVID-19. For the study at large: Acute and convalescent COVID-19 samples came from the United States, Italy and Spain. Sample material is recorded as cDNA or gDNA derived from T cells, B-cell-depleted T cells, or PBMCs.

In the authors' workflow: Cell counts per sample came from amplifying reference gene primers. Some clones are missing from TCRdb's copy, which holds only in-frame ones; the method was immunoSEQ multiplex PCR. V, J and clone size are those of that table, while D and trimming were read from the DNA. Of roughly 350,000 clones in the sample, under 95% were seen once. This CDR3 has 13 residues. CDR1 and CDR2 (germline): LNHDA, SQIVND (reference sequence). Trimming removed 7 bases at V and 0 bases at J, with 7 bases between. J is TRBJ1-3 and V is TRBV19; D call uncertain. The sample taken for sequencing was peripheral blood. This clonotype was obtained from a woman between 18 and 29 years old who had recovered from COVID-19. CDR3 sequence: CASTGDSGNTIYF. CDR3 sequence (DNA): TGTGCCAGTACCGGAGACTCTGGAAACACCATATATTTT.